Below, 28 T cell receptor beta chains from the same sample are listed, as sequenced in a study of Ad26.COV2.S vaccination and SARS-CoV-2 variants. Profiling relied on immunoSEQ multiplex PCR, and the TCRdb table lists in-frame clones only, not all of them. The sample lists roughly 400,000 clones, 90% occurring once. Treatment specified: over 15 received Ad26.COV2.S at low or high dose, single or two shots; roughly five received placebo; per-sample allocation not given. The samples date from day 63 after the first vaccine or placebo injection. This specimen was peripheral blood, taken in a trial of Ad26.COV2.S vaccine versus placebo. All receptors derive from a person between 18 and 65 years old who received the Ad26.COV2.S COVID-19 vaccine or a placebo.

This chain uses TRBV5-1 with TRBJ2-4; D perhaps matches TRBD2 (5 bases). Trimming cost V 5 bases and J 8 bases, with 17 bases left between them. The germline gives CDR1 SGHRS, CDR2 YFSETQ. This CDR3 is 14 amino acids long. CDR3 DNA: TGCGCCAGCAGGACGGGGTTTTCGAGGGACATTCAGTACTTC. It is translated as CASRTGFSRDIQYF.

The CDR3 loop is CASSLDGGSRGQYF. The CDR3 nucleotides are TGTGCCAGCAGCTTAGACGGGGGCTCCCGAGGGCAGTATTTT. This chain joins TRBV7-2 and TRBJ2-3, with D perhaps being TRBD1 or TRBD2 (6 bases each). Per the germline V gene, CDR1 is SGHTA and CDR2 is FQGNSA. The CDR3 is 14 amino acids. Between the trimmed V and J ends, which lost 1 base and 11 bases, there was a span of 16 bases. Looking up the rest from reference TRBV7-2 and TRBJ2-3 gives the full variable domain: GAGVSQSPSNKVTEKGKDVELRCDPISGHTALYWYRQSLGQGLEFLIYFQGNSAPDKSGLPSDRFSAERTGGSVSTLTIQRTQQEDSAVYLCASSLDGGSRGQYFGPGTRLTVL.

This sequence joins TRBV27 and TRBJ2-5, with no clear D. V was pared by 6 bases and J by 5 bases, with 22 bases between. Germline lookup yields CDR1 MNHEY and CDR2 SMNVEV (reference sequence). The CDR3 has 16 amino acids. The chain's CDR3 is CASSYSLGTLGETQYF. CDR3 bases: TGTGCCAGCAGCTATAGCTTGGGAACCCTTGGGGAGACCCAGTACTTC.

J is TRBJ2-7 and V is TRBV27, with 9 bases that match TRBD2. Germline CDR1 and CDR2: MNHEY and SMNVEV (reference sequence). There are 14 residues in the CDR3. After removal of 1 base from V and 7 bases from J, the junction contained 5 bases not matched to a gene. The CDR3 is CASSLLAGEGEQYF. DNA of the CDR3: TGTGCCAGCAGTTTATTAGCGGGAGAGGGGGAGCAGTACTTC.

The CDR3 loop reads CASSLDLSTANTGELFF. CDR3 in DNA: TGCGCCAGCAGCTTGGACTTGTCGACCGCGAACACCGGGGAGCTGTTTTTT. This sequence joins TRBV5-1 and TRBJ2-2; D gene unclear. The V end was cut by 0 bases, the J end by 0 bases, with 12 bases between. This CDR3 is 17 amino acids long. The germline CDR1 and CDR2 sequences are SGHRS and YFSETQ. Combining the CDR3 with reference TRBV5-1 and TRBJ2-2 gives the whole variable domain KAGVTQTPRYLIKTRGQQVTLSCSPISGHRSVSWYQQTPGQGLQFLFEYFSETQRNKGNFPGRFSGRQFSNSRSEMNVSTLELGDSALYLCASSLDLSTANTGELFFGEGSRLTVL.

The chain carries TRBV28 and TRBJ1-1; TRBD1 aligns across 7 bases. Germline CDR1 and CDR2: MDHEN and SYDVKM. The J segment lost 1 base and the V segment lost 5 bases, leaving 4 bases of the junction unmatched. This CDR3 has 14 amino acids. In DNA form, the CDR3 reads TGTGCCAGCAGTACTCGGACAGGGAACACTGAAGCTTTCTTT. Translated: CASSTRTGNTEAFF.

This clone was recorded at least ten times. The CDR3 region has the DNA TGTGCCAGCAGTTTAGGACTAGCGGGAGCCTACGAGCAGTACTTC. This sequence encodes CASSLGLAGAYEQYF. The chain carries TRBV6-2 or TRBV6-3 and TRBJ2-7; 13 bases are a match to TRBD2. The V segment lost 4 bases and the J segment 2 bases; nucleotides outside the gene matches: 2. The CDR3 sequence is 15 residues long. Germline assignment: CDR1 MNHEY and CDR2 SVGEGT.

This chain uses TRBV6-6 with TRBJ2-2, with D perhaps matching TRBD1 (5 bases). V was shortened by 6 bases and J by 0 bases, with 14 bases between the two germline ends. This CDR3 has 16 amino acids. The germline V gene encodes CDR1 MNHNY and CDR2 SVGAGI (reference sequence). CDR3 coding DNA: TGTGCCAGCAGCTCCCTCGGACACGCGAACACCGGGGAGCTGTTTTTT. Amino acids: CASSSLGHANTGELFF.

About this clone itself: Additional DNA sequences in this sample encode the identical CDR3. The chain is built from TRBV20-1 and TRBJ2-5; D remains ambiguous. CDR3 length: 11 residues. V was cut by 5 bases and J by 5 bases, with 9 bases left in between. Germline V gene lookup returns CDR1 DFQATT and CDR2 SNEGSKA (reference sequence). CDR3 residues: CSALRGETQYF. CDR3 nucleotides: TGCAGTGCTCTCCGTGGGGAGACCCAGTACTTC.

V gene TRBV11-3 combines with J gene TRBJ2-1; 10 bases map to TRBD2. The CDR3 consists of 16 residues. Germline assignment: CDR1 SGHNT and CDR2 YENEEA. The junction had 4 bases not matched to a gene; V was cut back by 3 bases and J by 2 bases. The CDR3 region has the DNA TGTGCCAGCAGCTTGTTAGCGGGAGGCGCCTACAATGAGCAGTTCTTC. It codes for CASSLLAGGAYNEQFF.

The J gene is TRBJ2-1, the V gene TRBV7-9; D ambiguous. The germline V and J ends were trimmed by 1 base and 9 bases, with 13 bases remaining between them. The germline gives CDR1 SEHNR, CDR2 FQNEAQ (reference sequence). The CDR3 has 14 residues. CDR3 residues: CASSLVQILGEQFF. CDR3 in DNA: TGTGCCAGCAGCTTAGTTCAAATCCTCGGTGAGCAGTTCTTC.

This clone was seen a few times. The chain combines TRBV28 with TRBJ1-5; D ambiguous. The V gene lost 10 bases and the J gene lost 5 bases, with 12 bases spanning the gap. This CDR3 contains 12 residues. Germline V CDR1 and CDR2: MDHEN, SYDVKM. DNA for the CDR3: TGTGCCACCTTCTCTCATGATCAGCCCCAGCATTTT. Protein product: CATFSHDQPQHF.

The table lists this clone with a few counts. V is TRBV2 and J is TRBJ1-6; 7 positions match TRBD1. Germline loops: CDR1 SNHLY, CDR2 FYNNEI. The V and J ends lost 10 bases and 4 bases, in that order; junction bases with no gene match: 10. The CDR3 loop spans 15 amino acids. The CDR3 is CAITGAGIYNSPLHF. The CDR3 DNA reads TGTGCCATCACAGGGGCCGGAATATATAATTCACCCCTCCACTTT.

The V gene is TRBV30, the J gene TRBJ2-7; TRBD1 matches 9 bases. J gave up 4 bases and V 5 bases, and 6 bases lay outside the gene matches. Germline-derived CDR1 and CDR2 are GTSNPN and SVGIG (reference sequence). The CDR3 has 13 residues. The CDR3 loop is CAWEGDRAYEQYF. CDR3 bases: TGTGCCTGGGAAGGGGACAGGGCTTACGAGCAGTACTTC.

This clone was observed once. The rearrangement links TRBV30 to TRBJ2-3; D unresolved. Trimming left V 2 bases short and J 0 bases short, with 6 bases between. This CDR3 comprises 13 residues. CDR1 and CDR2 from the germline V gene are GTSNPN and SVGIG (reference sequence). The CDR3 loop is CAWSQRSTDTQYF. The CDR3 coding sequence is TGTGCCTGGAGTCAAAGGAGCACAGATACGCAGTATTTT.

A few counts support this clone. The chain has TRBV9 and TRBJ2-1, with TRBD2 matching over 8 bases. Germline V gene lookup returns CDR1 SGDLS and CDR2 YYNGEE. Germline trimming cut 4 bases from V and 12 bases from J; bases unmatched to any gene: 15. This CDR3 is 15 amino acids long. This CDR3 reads CASSSGTSPKGGQFF. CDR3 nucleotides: TGTGCCAGCAGCTCCGGGACTAGTCCAAAGGGGGGGCAGTTCTTC.

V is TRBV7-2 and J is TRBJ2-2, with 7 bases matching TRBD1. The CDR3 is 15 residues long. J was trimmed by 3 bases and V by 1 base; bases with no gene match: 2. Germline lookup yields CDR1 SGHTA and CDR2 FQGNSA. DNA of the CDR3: TGTGCCAGCAGCTTAGGGACAGGACACACCGGGGAGCTGTTTTTT. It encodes CASSLGTGHTGELFF.

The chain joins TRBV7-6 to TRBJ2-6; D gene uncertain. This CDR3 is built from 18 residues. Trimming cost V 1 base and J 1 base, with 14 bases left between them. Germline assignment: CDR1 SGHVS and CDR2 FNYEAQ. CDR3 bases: TGTGCCAGCAGCTTAGGAGCGAGAGCCGCGTCTGGGGCCAACGTCCTGACTTTC. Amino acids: CASSLGARAASGANVLTF.

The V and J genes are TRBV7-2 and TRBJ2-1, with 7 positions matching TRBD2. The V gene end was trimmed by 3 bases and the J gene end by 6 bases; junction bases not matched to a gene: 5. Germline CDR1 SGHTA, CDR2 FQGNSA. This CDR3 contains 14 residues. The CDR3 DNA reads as TGTGCCAGCAGCTTTAGCCTAGCGGTCAATGAGCAGTTCTTC. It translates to CASSFSLAVNEQFF. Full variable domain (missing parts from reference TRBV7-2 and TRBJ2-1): GAGVSQSPSNKVTEKGKDVELRCDPISGHTALYWYRQSLGQGLEFLIYFQGNSAPDKSGLPSDRFSAERTGGSVSTLTIQRTQQEDSAVYLCASSFSLAVNEQFFGPGTRLTVL.

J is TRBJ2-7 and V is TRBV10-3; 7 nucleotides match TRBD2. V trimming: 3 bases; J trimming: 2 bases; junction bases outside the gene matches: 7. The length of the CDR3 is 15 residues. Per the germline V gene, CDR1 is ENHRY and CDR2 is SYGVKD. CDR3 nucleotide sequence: TGTGCCATCAGTGAAAGGGCGGGAGTTACCTACGAGCAGTACTTC. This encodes CAISERAGVTYEQYF.

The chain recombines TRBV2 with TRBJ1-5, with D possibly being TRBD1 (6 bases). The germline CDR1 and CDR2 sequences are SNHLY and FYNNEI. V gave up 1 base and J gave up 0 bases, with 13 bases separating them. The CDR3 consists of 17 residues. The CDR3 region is CASSEGIGQYSNQPQHF. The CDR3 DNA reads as TGTGCCAGCAGTGAAGGGATCGGACAGTATAGCAATCAGCCCCAGCATTTT. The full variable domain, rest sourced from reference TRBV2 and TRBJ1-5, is EPEVTQTPSHQVTQMGQEVILRCVPISNHLYFYWYRQILGQKVEFLVSFYNNEISEKSEIFDDQFSVERPDGSNFTLKIRSTKLEDSAMYFCASSEGIGQYSNQPQHFGDGTRLSIL.

The CDR3 reads CASSLGGRARDTQYF. CDR3 DNA sequence: TGTGCCAGCAGTTTGGGCGGGAGGGCCAGAGATACGCAGTATTTT. This sequence joins TRBV28 and TRBJ2-3, with 9 bases aligning to TRBD2. The CDR3 has 15 residues. Germline CDR1 and CDR2: MDHEN and SYDVKM. The J segment lost 5 bases and the V segment lost 3 bases, leaving 6 bases of the junction unmatched.

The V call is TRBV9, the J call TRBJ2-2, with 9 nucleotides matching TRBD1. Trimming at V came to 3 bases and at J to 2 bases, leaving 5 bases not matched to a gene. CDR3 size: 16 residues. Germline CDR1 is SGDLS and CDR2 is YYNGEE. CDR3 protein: CASSAPGQGNTGELFF. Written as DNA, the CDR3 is TGTGCCAGCAGCGCTCCGGGACAGGGTAACACCGGGGAGCTGTTTTTT.

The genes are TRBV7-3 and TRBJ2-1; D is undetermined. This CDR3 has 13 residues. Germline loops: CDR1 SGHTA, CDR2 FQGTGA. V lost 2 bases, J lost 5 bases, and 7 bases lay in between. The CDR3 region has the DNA TGTGCCAGCAGCTTAGGTCCCGACAATGAGCAGTTCTTC. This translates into CASSLGPDNEQFF.

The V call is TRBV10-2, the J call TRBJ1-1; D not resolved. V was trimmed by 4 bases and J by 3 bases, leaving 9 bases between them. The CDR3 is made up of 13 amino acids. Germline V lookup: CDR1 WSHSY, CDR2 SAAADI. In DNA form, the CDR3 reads TGCGCCAGCAGTGTTTCCACCTACACTGAAGCTTTCTTT. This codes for CASSVSTYTEAFF.

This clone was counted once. In DNA, the CDR3 is TGTGCCAGCAGTGTCAACAGGGGCGGGGATTCACCCCTCCACTTT. Residues: CASSVNRGGDSPLHF. The chain is built from TRBV27 and TRBJ1-6; 7 nucleotides line up with TRBD1. Unmatched junction bases numbered 9, after V lost 5 bases and J lost 8 bases. The germline gives CDR1 MNHEY, CDR2 SMNVEV (reference sequence). The CDR3 is 15 amino acids.

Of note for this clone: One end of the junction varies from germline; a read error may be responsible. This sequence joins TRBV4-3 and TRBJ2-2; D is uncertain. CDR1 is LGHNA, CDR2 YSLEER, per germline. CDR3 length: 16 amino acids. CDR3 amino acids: CTSSQDFPTKAGELFF. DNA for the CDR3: TGCACCAGCAGCCAAGATTTTCCAACCAAGGCCGGGGAGCTGTTTTTT.

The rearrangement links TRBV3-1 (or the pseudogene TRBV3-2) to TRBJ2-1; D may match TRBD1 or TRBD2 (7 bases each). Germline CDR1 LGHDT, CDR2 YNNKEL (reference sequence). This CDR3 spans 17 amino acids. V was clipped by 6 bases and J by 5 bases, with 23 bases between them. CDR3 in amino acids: CASSHYDRVGGDNEQFF. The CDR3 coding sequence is TGTGCCAGCAGTCATTACGACAGGGTAGGGGGGGACAATGAGCAGTTCTTC.